These 9 T cell receptor beta chains were sequenced from one sample in a study of identifying expanded T cells in peripheral blood. TCRdb's copy holds only in-frame clones and misses some; the assay was immunoSEQ multiplex PCR. The sample shows 75,000 to 95,000 clones, approximately 84% of them seen only once. The sample was blood. These receptors all stem from a person aged 18-70 years in good health.

This rearrangement joins TRBV6-5 to TRBJ1-2, with D possibly TRBD1 on 6 matching bases. Trimming took off 6 bases at V and 5 bases at J, with 16 bases between the two ends. Per the germline V gene, CDR1 is MNHEY and CDR2 is SVGAGI. This CDR3 is 14 amino acids long. CDR3 nucleotide sequence: TGTGCCAGCAGACGTGACAGGATTACATATGGCTACACCTTC. It is translated as CASRRDRITYGYTF.

This chain uses TRBV7-2 with TRBJ1-2; 7 bases align to TRBD1. The trim removed 5 bases at V and 6 bases at J, leaving 6 bases unmatched. This CDR3 has 13 residues. Per the germline V gene, CDR1 is SGHTA and CDR2 is FQGNSA. CDR3 coding DNA: TGTGCCAGCAGCCCTGGGACAGTTAATGGCTACACCTTC. It yields the protein CASSPGTVNGYTF.

V and J are TRBV6-5 and TRBJ2-6; D possibly matches TRBD1 or TRBD2 (5 bases each). CDR1 is MNHEY, CDR2 SVGAGI, per germline. CDR3 length: 15 amino acids. V was pared by 8 bases and J by 4 bases, with 15 bases between. The CDR3 region is CASRGPKRGANVLTF. In DNA, the CDR3 is TGTGCCAGCCGGGGCCCAAAGCGGGGGGCCAACGTCCTGACTTTC.

This chain links TRBV7-9 with TRBJ2-4, with unresolved D. The CDR3 extends over 14 amino acids. With 3 bases removed from V and 5 bases from J, the gap between germline ends came to 11 bases. From germline, CDR1 is SEHNR and CDR2 FQNEAQ (reference sequence). For the CDR3, the DNA is TGTGCCAGCAGCTTGACCAGGAGACAAAACATTCAGTACTTC. Encoded protein: CASSLTRRQNIQYF. The full variable domain, its missing parts supplied by reference TRBV7-9 and TRBJ2-4, is DTGVSQNPRHKITKRGQNVTFRCDPISEHNRLYWYRQTLGQGPEFLTYFQNEAQLEKSRLLSDRFSAERPKGSFSTLEIQRTEQGDSAMYLCASSLTRRQNIQYFGAGTRLSVL.

The chain employs TRBV10-3 and TRBJ1-2, with D possibly matching TRBD1 (6 bases). Germline CDR1 ENHRY, CDR2 SYGVKD. The V gene lost 6 bases and the J gene lost 7 bases, with 12 bases spanning the gap. The CDR3 is 12 residues long. The CDR3 coding sequence is TGTGCCATCAGCGCACAGGGTAGTGGCTACACCTTC. This gives the protein CAISAQGSGYTF.

The chain carries TRBV5-1 and TRBJ1-1, with D perhaps matching TRBD1 (5 bases). CDR1 is SGHRS, CDR2 YFSETQ, per germline. The CDR3 is made up of 15 amino acids. The V gene lost 3 bases and the J gene lost 3 bases, with 15 bases spanning the gap. This CDR3 is CASSSLGRGDTEAFF. The CDR3 DNA reads as TGCGCCAGCAGCTCATTAGGCCGGGGGGACACTGAAGCTTTCTTT. The variable domain in full, completed from reference TRBV5-1 and TRBJ1-1, reads KAGVTQTPRYLIKTRGQQVTLSCSPISGHRSVSWYQQTPGQGLQFLFEYFSETQRNKGNFPGRFSGRQFSNSRSEMNVSTLELGDSALYLCASSSLGRGDTEAFFGQGTRLTVV.

Only a few counts were recorded for this clone. This sequence joins TRBV5-5 and TRBJ2-7; D is perhaps TRBD2 (6 bases). The CDR3 length is 13 residues. CDR1 and CDR2 (germline): SGHKS, YYEKEE (reference sequence). V dropped 5 bases and J dropped 1 base, with 10 bases sitting between them. CDR3 sequence reads: CASRAGYSYEQYF. CDR3 DNA sequence: TGTGCCAGCAGGGCGGGATATTCCTACGAGCAGTACTTC.

The V gene is TRBV9, the J gene TRBJ1-3; 11 bases are a match to TRBD1. Germline loops: CDR1 SGDLS, CDR2 YYNGEE. There are 18 residues in the CDR3. The V and J ends lost 2 bases and 0 bases, in that order; junction bases with no gene match: 7. DNA of the CDR3: TGTGCCAGCAGCGTGACGGACAGGGGGCAGAGCTCTGGAAACACCATATATTTT. Its translation is CASSVTDRGQSSGNTIYF.

The chain has TRBV7-8 and TRBJ1-2, with a possible D match to TRBD1 (6 bases). The CDR3 has 13 amino acids. CDR1 and CDR2 (germline): SGHVS, FQNEAQ. Trimming shortened V by 5 bases and J by 2 bases, and 9 bases separated the two germline ends. The CDR3: CASSPDRNYGYTF. For the CDR3, the DNA is TGTGCCAGCAGCCCCGACAGGAACTATGGCTACACCTTC.